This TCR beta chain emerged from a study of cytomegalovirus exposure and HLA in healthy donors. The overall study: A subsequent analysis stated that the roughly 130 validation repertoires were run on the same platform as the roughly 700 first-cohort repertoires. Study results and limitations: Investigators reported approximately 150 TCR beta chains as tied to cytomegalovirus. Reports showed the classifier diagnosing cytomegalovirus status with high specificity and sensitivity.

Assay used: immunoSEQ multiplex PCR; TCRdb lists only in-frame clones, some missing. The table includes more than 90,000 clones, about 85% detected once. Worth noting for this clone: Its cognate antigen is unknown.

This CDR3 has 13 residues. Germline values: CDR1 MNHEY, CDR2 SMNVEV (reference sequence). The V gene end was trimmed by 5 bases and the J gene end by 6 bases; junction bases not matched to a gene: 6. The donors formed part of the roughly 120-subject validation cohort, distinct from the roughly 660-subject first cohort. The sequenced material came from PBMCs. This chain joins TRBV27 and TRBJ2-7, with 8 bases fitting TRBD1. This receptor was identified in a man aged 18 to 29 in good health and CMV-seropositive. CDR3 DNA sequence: TGTGCCAGCAGTATCCAGGGGGCTGGCGAGCAGTACTTC. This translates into CASSIQGAGEQYF.